This T cell receptor beta chain was sequenced during a study of cytomegalovirus exposure and HLA in healthy donors. Here immunoSEQ multiplex PCR was the method, and the copy in TCRdb shows in-frame clones only, minus some. The data contain about 160,000 clones, 65% to 90% of them singletons. The CDR3 is 13 residues long. Unmatched junction bases numbered 0, after V lost 1 base and J lost 3 bases. CDR1 and CDR2 from the germline V gene are SGDLS and YYNGEE. On this clone itself: This specimen includes other DNA sequences encoding the same CDR3.

Input material: PBMCs. The sequence was obtained from a woman in her late teens or twenties in good health and CMV-seronegative. The V and J genes are TRBV9 and TRBJ1-2; the match to TRBD1 covers 7 bases. The CDR3 is CASSVTGDYGYTF. In DNA, the CDR3 is TGTGCCAGCAGCGTAACAGGGGACTATGGCTACACCTTC.